The rows below give T cell receptor beta chains drawn from one sample of a study of T cell responses to AZD1222 COVID-19 vaccine. TCRdb's table, derived via immunoSEQ multiplex PCR, lists solely in-frame clones and lacks some. This sample has 99,000 or so clones, with roughly 90% found just once. The specimen comprised peripheral blood, sampled on day 0 of AZD1222 vaccination. These receptors all come from an adult in good health. CDR3s leave out the opening cysteine and the closing phenylalanine or tryptophan. D genes are given only for firm matches.

J gene: TRBJ1-1; V gene: TRBV7-3; D gene: .; CDR3 protein: ASSLRAGFDLTEAF
J gene: TRBJ1-2; V gene: TRBV28; D gene: .; CDR3 protein: ASTLGEGYGYT
J gene: TRBJ2-2; V gene: TRBV19; D gene: .; CDR3 protein: ASSPGIGELF
J gene: TRBJ2-7; V gene: TRBV2; D gene: TRBD1; CDR3 protein: ASSNRDRGTEQY
J gene: TRBJ2-7; V gene: TRBV7-9; D gene: .; CDR3 protein: ASSLVGELSSEQY
J gene: TRBJ1-1; V gene: TRBV5-1; D gene: .; CDR3 protein: ASSLAGGYTEAF
J gene: TRBJ1-1; V gene: TRBV18; D gene: .; CDR3 protein: ASSQYRDALSEAF
J gene: TRBJ1-1; V gene: TRBV11-3; D gene: .; CDR3 protein: ASSLGVTEAF
J gene: TRBJ1-5; V gene: TRBV13; D gene: TRBD1; CDR3 protein: ASSENPGQGCNQPQH
J gene: TRBJ2-7; V gene: TRBV5-6; D gene: .; CDR3 protein: ASSPIRGSGYEQY
J gene: TRBJ1-2; V gene: TRBV4-1; D gene: .; CDR3 protein: ASSQDLPRGYT
J gene: TRBJ2-1; V gene: TRBV11-3; D gene: TRBD2; CDR3 protein: ASSLDPGGAGNEQF
J gene: TRBJ2-3; V gene: TRBV24-1; D gene: TRBD2; CDR3 protein: ATSPQRGVTDTQY
J gene: TRBJ2-2; V gene: TRBV5-1; D gene: .; CDR3 protein: ASSLVTSTVPGELF
J gene: TRBJ2-3; V gene: TRBV5-1; D gene: TRBD2; CDR3 protein: ASSLGEGGTDTQY
J gene: TRBJ1-1; V gene: TRBV5-6; D gene: TRBD1; CDR3 protein: ASSWGTVENAAF
J gene: TRBJ2-1; V gene: TRBV3-1/TRBV3-2; D gene: TRBD1; CDR3 protein: ASSHPGARQGAERNEQF
J gene: TRBJ1-6; V gene: TRBV5-1; D gene: .; CDR3 protein: ASSYDKGASPLH
J gene: TRBJ2-7; V gene: TRBV7-2; D gene: TRBD1; CDR3 protein: ASSLARSRTGGYEQY
J gene: TRBJ1-4; V gene: TRBV4-1; D gene: TRBD1; CDR3 protein: ASSTWTGGDEKLF
J gene: TRBJ1-5; V gene: TRBV6-5; D gene: TRBD1; CDR3 protein: ASTLVDRGGQPQH
J gene: TRBJ2-7; V gene: TRBV5-1; D gene: .; CDR3 protein: ASTGDYEQY
J gene: TRBJ1-2; V gene: TRBV6-5; D gene: TRBD1; CDR3 protein: ASNPGGDYGYT
J gene: TRBJ1-3; V gene: TRBV7-9; D gene: .; CDR3 protein: ASDRASSGNTIY
J gene: TRBJ2-1; V gene: TRBV7-3; D gene: .; CDR3 protein: ASSLDNEQF
J gene: TRBJ2-1; V gene: TRBV29-1; D gene: .; CDR3 protein: SVDKSEQF
J gene: TRBJ1-2; V gene: TRBV6-5; D gene: .; CDR3 protein: ASSPSAVANYGYT
J gene: TRBJ2-7; V gene: TRBV4-1; D gene: TRBD2; CDR3 protein: ASSSPSGGPPYEQY
J gene: TRBJ1-1; V gene: TRBV12-3/TRBV12-4; D gene: TRBD1; CDR3 protein: ASSPQGAGAF
J gene: TRBJ1-2; V gene: TRBV5-4; D gene: TRBD1; CDR3 protein: ASSSGGTGDYGYT
J gene: TRBJ2-5; V gene: TRBV5-4; D gene: .; CDR3 protein: ASSPDGGASETQY
J gene: TRBJ1-6; V gene: TRBV7-8; D gene: .; CDR3 protein: ASSLAQGQSHSPLH
J gene: TRBJ2-2; V gene: TRBV9; D gene: TRBD2; CDR3 protein: ASSPTSGRRTGELF
J gene: TRBJ1-1; V gene: TRBV19; D gene: .; CDR3 protein: ASRNPLDRGTEAF
J gene: TRBJ2-7; V gene: TRBV10-3; D gene: TRBD2; CDR3 protein: AISDGLAGSYEQY
J gene: TRBJ2-3; V gene: TRBV5-1; D gene: TRBD2; CDR3 protein: ASSLTSGTTDTQY
J gene: TRBJ1-1; V gene: TRBV12-3/TRBV12-4; D gene: .; CDR3 protein: ASSGQMNTEAF
J gene: TRBJ2-1; V gene: TRBV29-1; D gene: .; CDR3 protein: SVESQRLYNEQF
J gene: TRBJ2-2; V gene: TRBV5-1; D gene: .; CDR3 protein: ASSLAGELF
J gene: TRBJ1-1; V gene: TRBV27; D gene: .; CDR3 protein: ASSLRGAGTEAF
J gene: TRBJ1-1; V gene: TRBV4-1; D gene: .; CDR3 protein: ASSQAGPNTEAF
J gene: TRBJ2-7; V gene: TRBV18; D gene: TRBD1; CDR3 protein: ASSLQHTGTGFYEQY
J gene: TRBJ2-1; V gene: TRBV6-5; D gene: .; CDR3 protein: ASSRRNHNEQF
J gene: TRBJ2-5; V gene: TRBV6-5; D gene: .; CDR3 protein: ASMIGETQY
J gene: TRBJ2-5; V gene: TRBV9; D gene: TRBD2; CDR3 protein: ASSVVPGGPRTQY
J gene: TRBJ2-1; V gene: TRBV6-2/TRBV6-3; D gene: TRBD2; CDR3 protein: ASSSLTSGRKSEQF
J gene: TRBJ2-5; V gene: TRBV19; D gene: TRBD2; CDR3 protein: ASSIDLGRASKTQY
J gene: TRBJ1-1; V gene: TRBV7-2; D gene: .; CDR3 protein: ASSSQIMNTEAF